This T cell receptor beta chain originates from a study of cytomegalovirus exposure and HLA in healthy donors (dated by TCRdb to about 2017). As for the study more broadly: According to an earlier analysis of 587 of the donors, roughly 180 million T cells yielded 95 million to 140 million unique TCR beta sequences and 250 to 350 Gb of sequence data. Of the 398 genotyped donors, over 70% fell in the genetic ancestry cluster associated with self-reported Caucasian donors. HLA typing covered class I and class II loci at four-digit resolution. Genome-wide SNP genotypes for about 65% of the roughly 670 donors were used in a later genetic analysis, which treated that subset as a discovery cohort. Donor age, sex, ethnicity and CMV serostatus were compiled alongside the repertoire data. In addition to the first cohort of 650 to 750 subjects, a separate validation cohort of 100 to 150 different subjects was used. A later analysis re-analyzed previously published TCR beta repertoires from approximately 670 donors and added high-resolution HLA genotyping to study TCR occurrence patterns. To decide whether each TCR beta V gene segment behaved as functional or pseudogenic, an earlier analysis of over 500 of the donors relied on high-throughput TCR beta sequencing. All discovery cohort repertoires had been generated on a single sequencing platform. Because of strong linkage in the cohort, roughly 5 DR-DQ haplotypes were treated as single units for association and clustering. An early release that covered about 640 HLA-typed donors contained approximately 300 gigabases of sequencing data and some 87 million unique TCR sequences. The study profiled the T cell repertoires of fewer than 850 subjects by immunosequencing and related them to cytomegalovirus serostatus. On average, around 200,000 unique TCR beta nucleotide sequences were sequenced per donor among a few hundred genotyped donors of the cohort, with 15% to 20% of those sequences being non-productive. Typing coverage varied by locus: about 620-630 donors for A, B, C, DRB1 and DQB1; under 550 for DQA1; more than 600 for DPA1; roughly 470 for DPB1. Rather than using new phenotypic data, the later analysis identified candidate immune exposures from TCR beta sequences and from how often those sequences occurred across donors. The study was designed to test whether signatures of past pathogen exposure could be identified by cataloging public T cell receptors. The study combined high-throughput TCR immunosequencing, statistical association of individual TCRs with disease status, and machine learning to predict cytomegalovirus infection status. General conclusions and limits of the study: In an earlier analysis of roughly 560 of the donors, most TCR beta V segments were observed in productive rearrangements about 87% or about 30% of the time, broadly matching IMGT annotations. While some public TCRs were present in many individuals, most TCR sequences turned up only very rarely across donors. Around 16 rarely observed V segments, including chromosome 9 orphons, were excluded from the earlier analysis of approximately 500 of the donors because counts were too low. When HLA alleles, especially DR and DQ, strongly co-occurred, attributing TCR associations to individual alleles was difficult. Correlated functional status among segregating V segments might be attributable to linkage disequilibrium, but an unknown experimental factor could not be ruled out. In vitro tests confirmed that a few of the cytomegalovirus-associated TCR beta chains recognize cytomegalovirus antigens. A cluster of highly shared sequence variants was judged likely to be a technical artifact of the sequencing pipeline. In a later analysis, TCR association rates were found to vary across HLA loci, with the most associated TCRs seen for DRB1 alleles and the fewest for HLA-C alleles. In a later analysis, HLA-associated TCR beta chains showed more clonal expansion and lower generation probabilities than non-associated chains that were equally common. In this cohort, only TCR beta chains were sequenced, and detectable features were limited by the absence of alpha or paired-chain data. In both the original and validation cohorts, the classifier was reported to diagnose cytomegalovirus status with high specificity and sensitivity. The 87-base-pair reads could not distinguish some IMGT-functional V segments, including TRBV6-2 and TRBV6-3, so those segments were excluded. Because HLA typing was missing for some donors at each locus, association tests included only the typed subset. The only immune exposure information available for the cohort was CMV serostatus. Presence/absence analyses assumed roughly uniform sequencing depth across donors, an assumption that may not hold. In a later analysis, most CMV-associated TCR beta chains were found to appear HLA-restricted, with HLA associations seemingly driven largely by CMV exposure. In a later analysis, several top co-occurrence clusters were reported to appear linked to parvovirus B19, influenza, CMV and Epstein-Barr virus. Specific HLA alleles were associated with some 15,000 TCR beta sequences at a false discovery rate of 0.05 in a later analysis. The authors suggested that the approach could potentially be extended to other disease states and immunological phenotypes. In a later genetic analysis, fewer N-insertions in productive TCRs were reported among donors in an Asian-associated ancestry cluster than the approximately 670-donor mean. The study gave a list of about 160 TCR beta chains associated with cytomegalovirus. An association between a missense DCLRE1C variant and V-gene and J-gene trimming of TCR beta chains was found in a later genetic analysis and replicated in an independent cohort. A further reported finding was that TCR beta sequences accurately predicted the HLA-A and HLA-B alleles for most subjects in the first cohort.

On this clone itself: Its antigen target is currently unknown. There are no base qualities to consult, and no much larger clone falls within one base.

Trimming at the junction amounts to 2 bases on V and 2 bases on J, and the germline ends lie 9 bases apart. The CDR3 holds 14 amino acids from the cysteine to the phenylalanine. The entry retains the CDR3 DNA only, 42 bases that are in frame from base 1. Taken from the germline V gene (reference sequence), the CDR1 and CDR2 loops are MNHNY and SVGAGI. In total, approximately 610 healthy bone marrow donors made up the cohort. All cohort members were sampled while nominally healthy, although unrecorded immune exposures were likely present. The donor was CMV seronegative and belonged to the group of 352 seronegative cohort members. Each donor provided a peripheral blood sample, and peripheral blood mononuclear cells were used for TCR beta sequencing. Genomic DNA extraction from the blood cell samples was performed with the Qiagen DNeasy Blood Extraction Kit. To prepare the library, the immunoSEQ multiplex PCR assay was applied. For the multiplex PCR, a mixture combining 60 forward primers for TCR Vbeta segments and 13 reverse primers for TCR Jbeta segments was used. The CDR3 region of rearranged TCR beta genes was amplified from genomic DNA with a multiplex PCR assay. The amplified TCR beta libraries were sequenced on the Illumina HiSeq System as 87-base-pair reads. Concerning the study's data processing: A later analysis counted about 76 million unique TCR beta chains across the 650 to 700 repertoires, and around 9.9 million of these chains were shared by at least two donors. Raw reads were error-corrected and collapsed into unique sequences by a nearest-neighbor algorithm in which closely related sequences were merged to remove PCR and sequencing errors. V, D and J gene segments were assigned by aligning CDR3 sequences to IMGT reference sequences. For a sequence to be retained, at least a six-nucleotide match to both a V gene segment and a J gene segment was required. Rearrangements were classified as productive when the CDR3 lacked stop codons and remained in frame with V and J, and all other rearrangements were classified as non-productive. Following IMGT convention, CDR3 was defined as the stretch from the second conserved V-encoded cysteine up to the conserved J-encoded phenylalanine. The earlier analysis of approximately 500 of the donors excluded sequences that lacked an unambiguous match to a single V gene segment. An earlier analysis of roughly 590 of the donors called V segments functional above 56.7% productive rearrangements and segregating when the between-donor standard deviation exceeded 5%. A statistical classification framework was built to diagnose cytomegalovirus status from the catalog of TCR beta chain sequences. A later analysis assigned V and J genes by comparing TCR nucleotide sequences with IMGT/GENE-DB human TR gene sequences. Using the TCRdist pipeline, a later analysis assigned CDR3 sequences along with most-parsimonious VDJ recombination scenarios. In a later analysis, every TCR beta chain was defined by the combination of its CDR3 amino acid sequence and its V-gene family, and reads without a unique V-gene family were dropped. As a way to deal with suspected cross-contamination and a sequencing artifact, a later analysis dropped approximately 570 nucleotide sequences that were highly shared and had low generation probability. In a later analysis, a clonal expansion index for each public chain was calculated from normalized within-repertoire ranks of inferred template counts. In a later analysis, generation probabilities were computed using a VDJ recombination model fitted to out-of-frame rearrangements, and the results were checked against IGoR. In a later analysis, TCR-TCR, TCR-HLA and TCR-CMV co-occurrence was scored with hypergeometric tests, and a repertoire-size bias correction was applied to TCR pairs. A later analysis estimated false discovery rates by permuting HLA or CMV assignments 20 times. In a later analysis, co-occurring TCRs were grouped with DBSCAN, and TCRdist sequence similarity was added when clustering was performed within HLA-allele-positive subsets. Repertoires with fewer than 30,000 or more than 120,000 public chains, plus five repertoires with anomalous nucleotide sharing, were excluded from co-occurrence clustering. The clones in this table, taken by TCRdb from immuneACCESS, are in-frame only. Not every clone is retained; where verified, under half of the shortfall comes from an unresolved V gene, and the cause of the rest is unknown. V and J calls and clone size are as listed in that table; D and trimming were resolved from the DNA. This sample lists fewer than 200,000 clones; around 68% were detected once. Of the sample, about 1.6% falls within the top ten clones.

Sequenced: PBMCs. The chain employs TRBV6-6 and TRBJ1-2; a weak D assignment points to TRBD1 (6 bases agree). The clonotype was recovered from a girl aged 5 to 17 in good health and CMV-seronegative. Here is the DNA: TGTGCCAGCAGTTACCCCGGACAGAACTATGGCTACACCTTC. Its protein is CASSYPGQNYGYTF.